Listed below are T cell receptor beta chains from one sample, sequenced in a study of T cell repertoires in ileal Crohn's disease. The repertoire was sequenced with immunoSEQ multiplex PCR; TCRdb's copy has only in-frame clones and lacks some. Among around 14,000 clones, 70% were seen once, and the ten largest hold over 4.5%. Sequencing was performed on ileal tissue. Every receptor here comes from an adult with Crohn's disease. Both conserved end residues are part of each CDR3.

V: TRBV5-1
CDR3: CASSGEGQGINSPLHF

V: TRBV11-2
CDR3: CASSLMRAEAFF

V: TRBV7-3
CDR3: CASSLNPGTDTQYF

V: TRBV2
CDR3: CASIWAVGSPLHF

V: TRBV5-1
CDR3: CASSRRAGDGDTQYF

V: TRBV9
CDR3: CASSVEMSGPQYF

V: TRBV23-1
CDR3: CASRRTGFYNSPLHF

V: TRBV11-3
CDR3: CASSLVGSRELFF

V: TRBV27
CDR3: CATYRGNTGELFF

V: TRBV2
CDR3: CASSWDRVDYGYTF

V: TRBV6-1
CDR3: CASSETPYLADTQYF

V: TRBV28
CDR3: CASSLRGGNSPLHF

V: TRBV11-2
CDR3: CASSADRNYEQYF

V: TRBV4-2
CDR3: CASSQNPVDSYEQYF

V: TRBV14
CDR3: CASSLGTAYGYTF

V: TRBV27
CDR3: CASTTLRPKGDTDTQYF

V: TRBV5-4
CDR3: CASASSTDTQYF

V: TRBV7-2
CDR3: CASSPAGSSSYNEQFF

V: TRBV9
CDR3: CASSPLGGSSVTDTQYF

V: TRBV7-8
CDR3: CASSTGRNYGYTF

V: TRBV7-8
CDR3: CASSLRGVKGSSGANVLTF

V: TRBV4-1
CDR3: CASSQDPGSRNEKLFF

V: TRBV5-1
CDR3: CASSLGLAGGSTDTQYF

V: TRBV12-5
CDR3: CASGLTSSGGVLTF

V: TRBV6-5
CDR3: CASSIGGAGSDTQYF

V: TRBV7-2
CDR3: CASSLGTNNQPQHF

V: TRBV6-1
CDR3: CASRLTGNSPLHF